This T cell receptor (beta chain) was sequenced during a study of Ad26.COV2.S vaccination and SARS-CoV-2 variants. CDR3 length: 13 amino acids. Trimming took off 8 bases at V and 4 bases at J, with 12 bases between the two ends. In germline, CDR1 is MNHEY, CDR2 SVGAGI. Noted treatment: some 19 received Ad26.COV2.S at low or high dose, single or two shots; a few received placebo; per-sample allocation not given. Material that was analyzed had been drawn on day 63 after the first vaccine or placebo injection. This clone came up a few times. The method was immunoSEQ multiplex PCR; TCRdb's version includes in-frame clones alone and lacks a portion of them. The sample has 300,000 to 350,000 clones, almost 90% seen once; the top ten hold around 5%.

This TCR was sampled from a person between 18 and 65 years old who received the Ad26.COV2.S COVID-19 vaccine or a placebo. The sample in question was peripheral blood, obtained in a trial of Ad26.COV2.S vaccine versus placebo. The chain recombines TRBV6-5 with TRBJ2-1, with D possibly being TRBD2 (6 bases). Here the CDR3 DNA reads TGTGCCAGCGGGAGGACGGGATACAATGAGCAGTTCTTC. Translation gives CASGRTGYNEQFF.